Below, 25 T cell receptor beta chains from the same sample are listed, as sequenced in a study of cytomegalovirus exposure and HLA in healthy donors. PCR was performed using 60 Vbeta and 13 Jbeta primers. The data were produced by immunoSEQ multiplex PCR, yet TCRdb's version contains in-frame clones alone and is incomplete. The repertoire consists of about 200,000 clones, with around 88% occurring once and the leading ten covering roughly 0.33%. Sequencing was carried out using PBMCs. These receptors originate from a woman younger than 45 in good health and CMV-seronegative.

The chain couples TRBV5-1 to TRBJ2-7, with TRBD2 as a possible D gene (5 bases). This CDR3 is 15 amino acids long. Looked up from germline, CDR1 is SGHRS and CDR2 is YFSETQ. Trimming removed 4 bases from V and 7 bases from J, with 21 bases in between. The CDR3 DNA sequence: TGCGCCAGCAGCCCCTGGCCGGCCTCCCGGGGAGAGCAGTACTTC. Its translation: CASSPWPASRGEQYF.

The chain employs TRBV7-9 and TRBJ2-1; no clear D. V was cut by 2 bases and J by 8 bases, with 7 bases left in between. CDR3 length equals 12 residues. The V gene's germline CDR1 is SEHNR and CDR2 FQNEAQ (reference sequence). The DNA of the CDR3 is TGTGCCAGCAGCTTAAGCGTCGATGAGCAGTTCTTC. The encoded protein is CASSLSVDEQFF.

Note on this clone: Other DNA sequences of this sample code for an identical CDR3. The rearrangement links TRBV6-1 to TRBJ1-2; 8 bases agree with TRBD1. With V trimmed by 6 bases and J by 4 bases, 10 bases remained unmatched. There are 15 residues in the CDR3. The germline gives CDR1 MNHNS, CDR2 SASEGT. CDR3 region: CASSIQGAWSYGYTF. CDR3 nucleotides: TGTGCCAGCAGCATCCAGGGGGCTTGGAGCTATGGCTACACCTTC.

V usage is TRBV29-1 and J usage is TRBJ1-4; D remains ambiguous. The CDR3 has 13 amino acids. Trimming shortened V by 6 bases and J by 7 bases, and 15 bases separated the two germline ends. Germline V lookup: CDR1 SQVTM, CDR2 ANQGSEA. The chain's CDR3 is CSVTVNGGEKLFF. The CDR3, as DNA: TGCAGCGTAACAGTCAACGGAGGTGAAAAACTGTTTTTT. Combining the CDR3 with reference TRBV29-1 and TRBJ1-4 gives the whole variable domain SAVISQKPSRDICQRGTSLTIQCQVDSQVTMMFWYRQQPGQSLTLIATANQGSEATYESGFVIDKFPISRPNLTFSTLTVSNMSPEDSSIYLCSVTVNGGEKLFFGSGTQLSVL.

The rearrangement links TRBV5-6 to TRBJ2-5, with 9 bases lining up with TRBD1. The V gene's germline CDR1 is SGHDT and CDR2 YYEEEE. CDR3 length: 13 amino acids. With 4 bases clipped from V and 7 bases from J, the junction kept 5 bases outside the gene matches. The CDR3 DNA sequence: TGTGCCAGCAGCGTGGACAGGGGTAGGACCCAGTACTTC. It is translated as CASSVDRGRTQYF.

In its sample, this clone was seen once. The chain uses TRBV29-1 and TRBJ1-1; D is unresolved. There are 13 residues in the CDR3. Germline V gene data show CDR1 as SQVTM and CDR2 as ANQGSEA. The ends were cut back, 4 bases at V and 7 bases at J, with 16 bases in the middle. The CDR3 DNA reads TGCAGCGTTGTCGACGTTCTGGGAGGTGAAGCTTTCTTT. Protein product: CSVVDVLGGEAFF.

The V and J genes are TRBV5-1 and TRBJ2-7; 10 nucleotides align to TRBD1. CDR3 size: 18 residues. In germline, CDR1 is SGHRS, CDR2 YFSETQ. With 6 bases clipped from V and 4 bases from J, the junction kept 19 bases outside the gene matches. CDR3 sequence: CASNKQPSQRTGGYEQYF. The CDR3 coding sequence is TGCGCCAGCAACAAACAACCATCCCAAAGGACAGGGGGATACGAGCAGTACTTC.

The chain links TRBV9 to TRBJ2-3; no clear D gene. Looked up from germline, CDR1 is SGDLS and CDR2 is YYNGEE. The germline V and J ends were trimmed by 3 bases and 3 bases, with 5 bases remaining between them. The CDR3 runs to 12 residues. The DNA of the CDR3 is TGTGCCAGCAGCGCGGAGACAGATACGCAGTATTTT. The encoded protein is CASSAETDTQYF.

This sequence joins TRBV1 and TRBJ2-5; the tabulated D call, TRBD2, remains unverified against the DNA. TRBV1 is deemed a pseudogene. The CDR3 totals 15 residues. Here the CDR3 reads CTSSQALREVETQYF. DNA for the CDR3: TGCACCAGCAGCCAAGCCCTTCGGGAGGTGGAGACCCAGTACTTC.

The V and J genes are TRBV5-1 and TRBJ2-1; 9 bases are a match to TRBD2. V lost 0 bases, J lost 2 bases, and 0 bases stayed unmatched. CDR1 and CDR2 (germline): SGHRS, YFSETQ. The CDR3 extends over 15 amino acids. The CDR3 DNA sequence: TGCGCCAGCAGCTTGGCTAGCGGGGCCTACAATGAGCAGTTCTTC. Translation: CASSLASGAYNEQFF.

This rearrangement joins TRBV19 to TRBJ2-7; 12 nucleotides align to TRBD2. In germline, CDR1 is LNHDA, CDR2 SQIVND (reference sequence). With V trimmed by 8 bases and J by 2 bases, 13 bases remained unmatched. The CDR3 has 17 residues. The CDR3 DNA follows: TGTGCCAGTGGAAGACTAGCGGGAGCCCCGGGGACCTACGAGCAGTACTTC. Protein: CASGRLAGAPGTYEQYF.

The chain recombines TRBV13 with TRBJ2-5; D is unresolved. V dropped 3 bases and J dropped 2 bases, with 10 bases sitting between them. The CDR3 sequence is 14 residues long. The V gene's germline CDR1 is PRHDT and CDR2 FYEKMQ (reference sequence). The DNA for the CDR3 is TGTGCCAGCAGCTTTAGTGCGATACAAGAGACCCAGTACTTC. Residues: CASSFSAIQETQYF.

The CDR3 reads CASSLFTGLQETQYF. DNA for the CDR3: TGTGCCAGCAGCTTATTCACAGGGCTCCAAGAGACCCAGTACTTC. J is TRBJ2-5 and V is TRBV11-2, with D perhaps matching TRBD1 (6 bases). CDR1 is SGHAT and CDR2 is FQNNGV in the germline V gene. The length of the CDR3 is 15 residues. V gave up 2 bases and J gave up 1 base, with 11 bases separating them. Combining the CDR3 with reference TRBV11-2 and TRBJ2-5 gives the whole variable domain EAGVAQSPRYKIIEKRQSVAFWCNPISGHATLYWYQQILGQGPKLLIQFQNNGVVDDSQLPKDRFSAERLKGVDSTLKIQPAKLEDSAVYLCASSLFTGLQETQYFGPGTRLLVL.

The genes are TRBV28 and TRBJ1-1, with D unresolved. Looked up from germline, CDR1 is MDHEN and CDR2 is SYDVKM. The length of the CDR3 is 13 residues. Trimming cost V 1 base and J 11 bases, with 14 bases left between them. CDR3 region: CASSLSSGGRAFF. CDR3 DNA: TGTGCCAGCAGTTTATCTTCCGGCGGTAGGGCTTTCTTT.

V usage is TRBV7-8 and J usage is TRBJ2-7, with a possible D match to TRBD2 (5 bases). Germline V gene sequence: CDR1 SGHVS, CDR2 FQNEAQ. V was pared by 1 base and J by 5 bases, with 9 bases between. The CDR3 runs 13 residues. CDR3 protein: CASSLVGGNEQYF. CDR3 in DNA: TGTGCCAGCAGCTTAGTAGGAGGAAACGAGCAGTACTTC.

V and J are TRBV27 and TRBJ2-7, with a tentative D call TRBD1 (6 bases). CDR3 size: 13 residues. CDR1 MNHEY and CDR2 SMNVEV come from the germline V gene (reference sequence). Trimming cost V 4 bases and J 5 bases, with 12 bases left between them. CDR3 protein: CASSYREFHEQYF. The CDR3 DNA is TGTGCCAGCAGTTACAGGGAGTTCCACGAGCAGTACTTC.

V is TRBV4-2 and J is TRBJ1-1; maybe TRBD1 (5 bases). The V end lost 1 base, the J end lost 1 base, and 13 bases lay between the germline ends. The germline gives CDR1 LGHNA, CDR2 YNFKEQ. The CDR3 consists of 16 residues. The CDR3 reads CASSQVIQGWNTEAFF. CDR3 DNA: TGTGCCAGCAGCCAAGTCATCCAGGGATGGAACACTGAAGCTTTCTTT.

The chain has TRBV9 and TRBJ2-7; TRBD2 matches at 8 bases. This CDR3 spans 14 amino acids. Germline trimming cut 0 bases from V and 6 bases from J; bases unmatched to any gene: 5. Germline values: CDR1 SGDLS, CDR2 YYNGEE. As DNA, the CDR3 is TGTGCCAGCAGCGTAGCGGGAGGGCCTGGCGAGCAGTACTTC. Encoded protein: CASSVAGGPGEQYF.

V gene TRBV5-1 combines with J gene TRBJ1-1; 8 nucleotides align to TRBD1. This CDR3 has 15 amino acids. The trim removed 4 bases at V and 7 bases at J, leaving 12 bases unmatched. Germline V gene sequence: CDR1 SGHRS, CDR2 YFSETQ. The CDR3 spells CASSPDLGQGGEAFF. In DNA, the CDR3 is TGCGCCAGCAGCCCCGACCTCGGACAGGGCGGTGAAGCTTTCTTT.

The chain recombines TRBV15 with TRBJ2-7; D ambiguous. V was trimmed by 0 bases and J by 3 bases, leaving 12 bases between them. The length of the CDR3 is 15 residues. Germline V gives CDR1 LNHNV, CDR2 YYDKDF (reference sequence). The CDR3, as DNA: TGTGCCACCAGCAGAGAGCCCGGGTTTAACTACGAGCAGTACTTC. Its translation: CATSREPGFNYEQYF.

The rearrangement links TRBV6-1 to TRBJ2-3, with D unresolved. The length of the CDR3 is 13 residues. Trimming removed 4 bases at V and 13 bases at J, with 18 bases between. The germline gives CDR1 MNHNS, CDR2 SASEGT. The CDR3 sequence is CASSAAFLREEYF. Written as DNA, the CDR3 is TGTGCCAGCAGTGCCGCATTTTTAAGAGAAGAGTATTTT.

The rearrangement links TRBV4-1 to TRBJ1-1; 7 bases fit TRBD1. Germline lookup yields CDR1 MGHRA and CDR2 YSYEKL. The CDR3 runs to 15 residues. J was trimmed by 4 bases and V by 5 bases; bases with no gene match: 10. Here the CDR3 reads CASSNRQGISTEAFF. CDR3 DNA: TGCGCCAGCAGCAACCGACAGGGAATCTCCACTGAAGCTTTCTTT.

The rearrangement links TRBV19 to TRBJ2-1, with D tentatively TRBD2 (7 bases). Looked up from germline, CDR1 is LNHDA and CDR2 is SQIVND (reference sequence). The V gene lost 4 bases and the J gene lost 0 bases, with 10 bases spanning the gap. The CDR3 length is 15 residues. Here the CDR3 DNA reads TGTGCCAGTAGTAAGGGGGGGAGCTCCTACAATGAGCAGTTCTTC. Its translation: CASSKGGSSYNEQFF.

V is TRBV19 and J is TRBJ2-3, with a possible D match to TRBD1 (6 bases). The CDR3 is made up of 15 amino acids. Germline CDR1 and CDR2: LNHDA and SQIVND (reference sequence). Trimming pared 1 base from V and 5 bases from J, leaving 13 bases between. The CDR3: CASSIAPTGVDTQYF. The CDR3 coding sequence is TGTGCCAGTAGTATAGCCCCGACAGGCGTAGATACGCAGTATTTT.

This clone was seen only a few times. The CDR3 loop is CASSSWGDEQYF. The CDR3 DNA is TGTGCCAGCAGCTCTTGGGGAGACGAGCAGTACTTC. The V gene is TRBV5-6, the J gene TRBJ2-7, with D perhaps matching TRBD2 (5 bases). The CDR3 is made up of 12 amino acids. Germline loops: CDR1 SGHDT, CDR2 YYEEEE. Trimming left V 3 bases short and J 5 bases short, with 9 bases between.